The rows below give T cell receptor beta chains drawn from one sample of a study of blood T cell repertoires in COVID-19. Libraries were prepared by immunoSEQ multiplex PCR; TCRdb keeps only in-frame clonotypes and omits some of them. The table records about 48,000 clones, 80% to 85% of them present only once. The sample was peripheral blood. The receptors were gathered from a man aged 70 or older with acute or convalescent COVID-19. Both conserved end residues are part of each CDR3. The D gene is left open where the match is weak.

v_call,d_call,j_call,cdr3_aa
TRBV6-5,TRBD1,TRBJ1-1,CASSQTGSAFF
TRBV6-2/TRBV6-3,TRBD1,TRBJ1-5,CASSPTGGGQPQHF
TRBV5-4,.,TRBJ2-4,CASSLGQSKNIQYF
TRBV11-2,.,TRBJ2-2,CASSTSTGELFF
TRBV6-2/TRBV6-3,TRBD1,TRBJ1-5,CASSLTGGEQPQHF
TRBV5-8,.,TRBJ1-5,CASSLDLIGNQPQHF
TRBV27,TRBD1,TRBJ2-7,CASSRGDRMAYEQYF
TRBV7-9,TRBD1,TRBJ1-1,CASSLGTGMNTEAFF
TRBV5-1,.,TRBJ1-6,CASSPGHTNSPLHF
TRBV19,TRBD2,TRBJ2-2,CASTLGGVRELFF
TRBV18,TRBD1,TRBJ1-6,CASSPLGQGNNSPLHF
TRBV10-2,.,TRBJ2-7,CASEKSLSGYYEQYF
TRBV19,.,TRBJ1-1,CASNQGIGGNSTEAFF
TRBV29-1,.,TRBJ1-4,CSAGDKNEKLFF
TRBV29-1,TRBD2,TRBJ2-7,CSVEEETSGWGGEQYF
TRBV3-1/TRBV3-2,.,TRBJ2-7,CASSQDLTYEQYF
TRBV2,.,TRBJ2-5,CASSGARGFGETQYF
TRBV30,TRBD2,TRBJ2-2,CASGGGVNTGELFF
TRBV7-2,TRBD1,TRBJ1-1,CASSARDRGPEAFF
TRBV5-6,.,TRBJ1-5,CASSLGTPPFRTNQPQHF
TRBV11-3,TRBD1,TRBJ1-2,CASSGRGVPYGYTF
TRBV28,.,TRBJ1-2,CASSFGGLGYGYTF
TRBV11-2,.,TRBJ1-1,CASSLAGKVSIAFF
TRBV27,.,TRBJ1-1,CASSLSRNTEAFF
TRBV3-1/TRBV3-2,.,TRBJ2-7,CASSPASVYEQYF
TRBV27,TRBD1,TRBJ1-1,CASSLSDRGHGAFF
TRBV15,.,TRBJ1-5,CATSRDYGQPQHF
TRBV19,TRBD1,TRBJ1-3,CASSDRPGQRDTIYF
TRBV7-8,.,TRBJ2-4,CASSLGWDSNIQYF
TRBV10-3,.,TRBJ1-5,CAISGGTEVQPQHF
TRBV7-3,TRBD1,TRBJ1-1,CASSPYRGSIMNTEAFF
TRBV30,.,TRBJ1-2,CAWTRGDYGYTF
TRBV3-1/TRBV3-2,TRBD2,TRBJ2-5,CASSQRLLAGSETQYF
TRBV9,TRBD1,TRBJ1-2,CASSGTGQGATTYGYTF
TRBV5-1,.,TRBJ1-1,CASSLTRSDTEAFF